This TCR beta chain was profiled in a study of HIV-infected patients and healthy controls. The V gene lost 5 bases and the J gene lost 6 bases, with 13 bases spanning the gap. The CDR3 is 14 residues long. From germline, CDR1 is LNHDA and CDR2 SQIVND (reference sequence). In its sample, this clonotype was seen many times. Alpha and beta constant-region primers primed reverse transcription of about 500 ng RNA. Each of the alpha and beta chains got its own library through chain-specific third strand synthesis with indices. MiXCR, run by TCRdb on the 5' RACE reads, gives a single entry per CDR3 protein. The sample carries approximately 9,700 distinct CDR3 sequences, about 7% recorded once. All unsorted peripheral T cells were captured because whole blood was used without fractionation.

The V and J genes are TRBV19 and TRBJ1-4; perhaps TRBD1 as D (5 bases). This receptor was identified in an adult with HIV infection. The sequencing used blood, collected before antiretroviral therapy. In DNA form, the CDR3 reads TGTGCCAGTAGTCCCCGGGACTACTATGAAAAACTGTTTTTT. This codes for CASSPRDYYEKLFF.